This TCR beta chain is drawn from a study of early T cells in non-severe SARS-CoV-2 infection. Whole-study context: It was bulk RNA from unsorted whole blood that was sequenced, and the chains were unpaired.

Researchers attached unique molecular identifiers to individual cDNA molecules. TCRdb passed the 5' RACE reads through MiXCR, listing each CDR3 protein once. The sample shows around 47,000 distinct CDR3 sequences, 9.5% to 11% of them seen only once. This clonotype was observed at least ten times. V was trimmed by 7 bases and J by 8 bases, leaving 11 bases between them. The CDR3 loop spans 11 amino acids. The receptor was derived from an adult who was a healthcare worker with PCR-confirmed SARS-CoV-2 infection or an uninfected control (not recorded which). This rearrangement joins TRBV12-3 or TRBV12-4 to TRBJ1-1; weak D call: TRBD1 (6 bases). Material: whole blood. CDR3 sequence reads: CASNLGTEAFF. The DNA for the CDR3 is TGTGCCAGCAACCTAGGGACAGAAGCTTTCTTT.